The rows below give T cell receptor beta chains drawn from one sample of a study of radiotherapy plus CTLA-4 blockade in lung cancer. The assay was immunoSEQ multiplex PCR, and TCRdb's table has in-frame clones only and misses some. The data contain just over 60,000 clones, approximately 77% of them singletons. The sequences come from peripheral blood, collected from a patient treated with radiotherapy plus ipilimumab. The receptors derive from a human donor with non-small cell lung cancer who had a complete response to radiotherapy plus ipilimumab. The CDR3 runs from the conserved cysteine through the conserved F or W. Each record gives: J gene, V gene, clone size, D gene, CDR3 DNA, CDR3 protein. D genes are given only for firm matches. A clone size is listed for some rows: how often the clone was seen (once, few, many), or a class if it is expanded.

TRBJ2-1 | TRBV7-8 | NA | TRBD1 | TGTGCCAGCAGCTCCGGACAGGGCCACAATGAGCAGTTCTTC | CASSSGQGHNEQFF
TRBJ2-1 | TRBV5-5 | NA | NA | TGTGCCAGCAGCTTGAGCCTCGATGAGCAGTTCTTC | CASSLSLDEQFF
TRBJ1-2 | TRBV2 | NA | NA | TGTGCCAGCAGTTTGGACAGAGACGATGGCTACACCTTC | CASSLDRDDGYTF
TRBJ1-2 | TRBV15 | once | NA | TGTGCCACCAGCAGAGATGGAGGGTTAGCTAACTATGGCTACACCTTC | CATSRDGGLANYGYTF
TRBJ1-5 | TRBV15 | once | NA | TGTGCCACCAGCAAATTACCGCCTCAGAGCAATCAGCCCCAGCATTTT | CATSKLPPQSNQPQHF
TRBJ2-1 | TRBV5-1 | NA | TRBD2 | TGCGCCAGCAGCGGGACTAGCAACTACAATGAGCAGTTCTTC | CASSGTSNYNEQFF
TRBJ2-7 | TRBV11-2 | NA | TRBD1 | TGTGCCAGCAGCTTACAGTCGGACAGGGGCGAGCAGTACTTC | CASSLQSDRGEQYF
TRBJ1-5 | TRBV7-2 | NA | NA | TGTGCCAGCAGCTTAGCCCCGACGGGCCGTCAGCCCCAGCATTTT | CASSLAPTGRQPQHF
TRBJ2-5 | TRBV27 | NA | NA | TGTGCCAGCACCTTTCTTACGGGGACCCAGTACTTC | CASTFLTGTQYF
TRBJ1-3 | TRBV30 | NA | NA | TGTGCCTGGAGTATCAGTGGAAACACCATATATTTT | CAWSISGNTIYF
TRBJ2-3 | TRBV10-2 | once | NA | TGCGCCAGCAGTGACCAGGGTTGGGCAGATACGCAGTATTTT | CASSDQGWADTQYF
TRBJ2-5 | TRBV12-5 | NA | NA | TGTGCTAGTGGTTTGTACAGAGAGACCCAGTACTTC | CASGLYRETQYF
TRBJ1-2 | TRBV5-1 | few | TRBD1 | TGCGCCAGCAGCTTGACAGGGGATAACTATGGCTACACCTTC | CASSLTGDNYGYTF
TRBJ2-5 | TRBV21-1 | once | NA | TGTGCCAGCAGCAAGGGAGAGACCCAGTACTTC | CASSKGETQYF
TRBJ1-3 | TRBV5-4 | once | NA | TGTGCCAGCAGCTTGTTTCAGGGAACCGGAAACACCATATATTTT | CASSLFQGTGNTIYF
TRBJ2-3 | TRBV5-4 | NA | NA | TGTGCCAGCAGCTCTCGGACAGTTAGCACAGATACGCAGTATTTT | CASSSRTVSTDTQYF
TRBJ2-1 | TRBV11-2 | few | TRBD2 | TGTGCCAGCAGCTCACTAGCGGGAGGCTACAATGAGCAGTTCTTC | CASSSLAGGYNEQFF
TRBJ2-5 | TRBV7-2 | NA | TRBD2 | TGTGCCAGCAGCTTAGGACTAGCGGGAGAGACCCAGTACTTC | CASSLGLAGETQYF
TRBJ1-2 | TRBV15 | few | TRBD1 | TGTGCCACCAGCGAAGGGACAGGGGGTAGCTACACCTTC | CATSEGTGGSYTF
TRBJ2-7 | TRBV2 | NA | NA | TGTGCCAGCAGGGAGGGGGGGCTAAGGAACGAGCAGTACTTC | CASREGGLRNEQYF
TRBJ2-1 | TRBV7-9 | NA | TRBD1 | TGTGCCAGCAGCTCCTCACAGGGGGCAGTTGTCAATGAGCAGTTCTTC | CASSSSQGAVVNEQFF
TRBJ2-1 | TRBV9 | NA | NA | TGTGCCAGCAGCGTAGTTGAGGTGGCAAGGGTTGAGCAGTTCTTC | CASSVVEVARVEQFF
TRBJ2-2 | TRBV7-8 | NA | NA | TGTGCCAGCAGCTTAGCCGGGACTGCCGCTGGGGAGCTGTTTTTT | CASSLAGTAAGELFF
TRBJ1-1 | TRBV30 | NA | NA | TGTGCCTGGAGTGCCCCGTACTACGAAGCTTTCTTT | CAWSAPYYEAFF
TRBJ2-2 | TRBV5-1 | once | NA | TGCGCCAGCAGCTCTGGGGGGACCGGGGAGCTGTTTTTT | CASSSGGTGELFF
TRBJ2-3 | TRBV10-3 | NA | TRBD2 | TGTGCCATCAGTGAGGCGGGACTAGCGACGCGAGGGGATACGCAGTATTTT | CAISEAGLATRGDTQYF
TRBJ2-3 | TRBV13 | NA | NA | TGTGCCAGCAGCTCGCAAGCAAGAGGGAGATTCAGCACAGATACGCAGTATTTT | CASSSQARGRFSTDTQYF
TRBJ2-1 | TRBV14 | NA | TRBD1 | TGTGCCAGCAGCCAACTGGGGACAGGGGAGGTCGATGAGCAGTTCTTC | CASSQLGTGEVDEQFF
TRBJ1-1 | TRBV5-1 | once | TRBD1 | TGCGCCAGCAGCGTGTACAGGGGGCTAAGAACTGAAGCTTTCTTT | CASSVYRGLRTEAFF
TRBJ1-2 | TRBV18 | NA | TRBD1 | TGTGCCAGCTCAACCGAGAGACAGGGTGGCTACACCTTC | CASSTERQGGYTF
TRBJ2-2 | TRBV6-1 | NA | TRBD1 | TGTGCCAGCACCGGACGGGACAGGGGTGGCGGGGAGCTGTTTTTT | CASTGRDRGGGELFF
TRBJ1-5 | TRBV19 | few | NA | TGTGCCAGTGCGCCCGGTCTACAGCCCCAGCATTTT | CASAPGLQPQHF
TRBJ1-4 | TRBV5-5 | NA | NA | TGTGCCAGCAGCTTAGAAGGTACAGCTAATGAAAAACTGTTTTTT | CASSLEGTANEKLFF
TRBJ2-1 | TRBV6-6 | few | TRBD1 | TGTGCCAGCAGTCAAGGGGACAGGGGTTACAATGAGCAGTTCTTC | CASSQGDRGYNEQFF
TRBJ1-2 | TRBV4-3 | NA | NA | TGCGCCAGCAGCCAAGTGGTTAACTATGGCTACACCTTC | CASSQVVNYGYTF
TRBJ2-7 | TRBV30 | NA | TRBD1 | TGTGCCTGGAGTCCAGGGACAGGGACCTACGAGCAGTACTTC | CAWSPGTGTYEQYF
TRBJ1-4 | TRBV5-3 | NA | NA | TGTGCCAGAAGCTTGGTGGGGAGACAGATTACAACTAATGAAAAACTGTTTTTT | CARSLVGRQITTNEKLFF
TRBJ1-2 | TRBV6-5 | NA | NA | TGTGCCAGCAGTTACCAGCAAGGGTCGTTTGGCTACACCTTC | CASSYQQGSFGYTF
TRBJ1-3 | TRBV18 | few | NA | TGTGCCAGCTCACCGGGACGGATTGGAAACACCATATATTTT | CASSPGRIGNTIYF
TRBJ2-3 | TRBV7-2 | NA | NA | TGTGCCAGCAGCCTACGACAGGGAGGTGCTGGAGATACGCAGTATTTT | CASSLRQGGAGDTQYF
TRBJ2-2 | TRBV27 | NA | NA | TGTGCCAGCAGTCCGCGACAGGTGGTCACCGGGGAGCTGTTTTTT | CASSPRQVVTGELFF
TRBJ2-2 | TRBV5-1 | NA | NA | TGCGCCAGCAGCTCCTCGACAGCTATGGGGCCGGCCACCGGGGAGCTGTTTTTT | CASSSSTAMGPATGELFF
TRBJ2-6 | TRBV30 | NA | TRBD1 | TGTGCCTGGAGTGCTGGACAGGGGGTATTCTCTGGGGCCAACGTCCTGACTTTC | CAWSAGQGVFSGANVLTF
TRBJ2-2 | TRBV25-1 | NA | TRBD1 | TGTGCCAGCAGTGAGTCACAGGGGGTGTACACCGGGGAGCTGTTTTTT | CASSESQGVYTGELFF
TRBJ1-5 | TRBV16 | NA | NA | TGTGCCAGCAGAGCTGTTGGGCAGGACTATAGCAATCAGCCCCAGCATTTT | CASRAVGQDYSNQPQHF
TRBJ2-7 | TRBV30 | NA | NA | TGTGCCTGGACAGACAGGTACAACTACGAGCAGTACTTC | CAWTDRYNYEQYF
TRBJ2-3 | TRBV2 | NA | TRBD2 | TGTGCCAGCAGTACCCGGACTAGCGGGAGTGGCGATACGCAGTATTTT | CASSTRTSGSGDTQYF
TRBJ2-2 | TRBV7-2 | NA | NA | TGTGCCAGCAGCTTAGATCCTCTCTCGTCCCGTGGCACCGGGGAGCTGTTTTTT | CASSLDPLSSRGTGELFF
TRBJ1-6 | TRBV30 | once | TRBD1 | TGTGCCTGCGACAGGGTTAATTCACCCCTCCACTTT | CACDRVNSPLHF
TRBJ1-6 | TRBV13 | NA | NA | TGTGCCAGCAGCTTACGACGGTCTAATTCACCCCTCCACTTT | CASSLRRSNSPLHF
TRBJ1-4 | TRBV27 | NA | NA | TGTGCCAGCAGTTTATGGGGGGTCGGGTCAACTAATGAAAAACTGTTTTTT | CASSLWGVGSTNEKLFF
TRBJ2-4 | TRBV5-1 | NA | TRBD1 | TGCGCCAGCACCCCCCCCGGACAGGAAAACATTCAGTACTTC | CASTPPGQENIQYF
TRBJ2-6 | TRBV19 | NA | NA | TGTGCCAGTAGTATAGATGGGGGCGCTGGGGCCAACGTCCTGACTTTC | CASSIDGGAGANVLTF
TRBJ1-4 | TRBV18 | few | NA | TGTGCCAGCTCACCATCAAGGGCTAATGAAAAACTGTTTTTT | CASSPSRANEKLFF
TRBJ1-1 | TRBV27 | NA | NA | TGTGCCAGCAGTTTAAGAGGGGGTGCTGAAGCTTTCTTT | CASSLRGGAEAFF
TRBJ2-1 | TRBV18 | NA | TRBD2 | TGTGCCAGCTCGGCAGGGGTGGGACTAGCGGTCTACAATGAGCAGTTCTTC | CASSAGVGLAVYNEQFF
TRBJ2-1 | TRBV7-2 | few | NA | TGTGCCAGCAGCTTAGGAGTGGTGGGATTAGAGCAGTTCTTC | CASSLGVVGLEQFF
TRBJ2-3 | TRBV10-3 | NA | TRBD2 | TGTGCCATCAGCTTACCCGGACTAGCCCAACTCACAGATACGCAGTATTTT | CAISLPGLAQLTDTQYF
TRBJ2-2 | TRBV18 | NA | TRBD1 | TGTGCCAGCTCACCACGCGGACAGGACCCGAACACCGGGGAGCTGTTTTTT | CASSPRGQDPNTGELFF
TRBJ1-4 | TRBV5-5 | NA | TRBD1 | TGTGCCAGCAGCTTTTCCGGACAGGATGAAAAACTGTTTTTT | CASSFSGQDEKLFF